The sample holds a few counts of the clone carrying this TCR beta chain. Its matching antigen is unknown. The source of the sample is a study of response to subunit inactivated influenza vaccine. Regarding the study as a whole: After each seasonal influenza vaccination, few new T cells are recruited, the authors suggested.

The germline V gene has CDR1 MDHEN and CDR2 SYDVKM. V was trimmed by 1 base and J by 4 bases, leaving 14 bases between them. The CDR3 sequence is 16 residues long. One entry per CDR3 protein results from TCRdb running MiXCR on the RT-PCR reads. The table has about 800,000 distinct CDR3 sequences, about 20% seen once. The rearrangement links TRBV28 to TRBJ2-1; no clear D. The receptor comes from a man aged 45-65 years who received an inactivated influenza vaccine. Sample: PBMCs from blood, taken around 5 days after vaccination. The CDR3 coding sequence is TGTGCCAGCAGTTTATCCCGGCCGAAAACTTACAATGAGCAGTTCTTC. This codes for CASSLSRPKTYNEQFF.